This entry lists 11 T cell receptor beta chains sequenced from one sample in a study of human T cells and chemical hapten exposure listed by TCRdb under 2021. The sample's time point label, in plain terms: patch test 1, 2 weeks after DPC sensitization. The treatment or condition label for this specimen denotes: therapeutic diphenylcyclopropenone sensitization with weekly scalp DPC. Receptors were amplified or captured by RACE. These reads were obtained on a NextSeq 500. Using fastp trimming at Q25 and MiXCR clonotype assembly, TCRdb reanalyzed the public sequencing data and kept in-frame beta chains. Identical CDR3 protein sequences are pooled into one entry, listed with their most common genes and DNA. Present in this sample are 150,000 to 200,000 distinct CDR3 sequences, around 13% of which were seen just once. The leading ten clones occupy 1.7% of the sample. This material consisted of whole blood, taken in connection with sensitization to the hapten diphenylcyclopropenone (DPC). These receptors all stem from a woman aged 25 to 39 with alopecia areata. Some clones in this sample may be carry-over from other donors' samples.

This chain connects TRBV7-2 to TRBJ1-1, with D perhaps TRBD1 (6 bases). Germline CDR1 is SGHTA and CDR2 is FQGNSA. The ends were cut back, 2 bases at V and 0 bases at J, with 10 bases in the middle. The CDR3 is 15 residues long. The DNA for the CDR3 is TGTGCCAGCAGCTTAATCGGACAGATGAACACTGAAGCTTTCTTT. Its protein is CASSLIGQMNTEAFF.

V usage is TRBV29-1 and J usage is TRBJ2-3; no firm D call. The V gene lost 7 bases and the J gene lost 4 bases, with 9 bases spanning the gap. Germline lookup yields CDR1 SQVTM and CDR2 ANQGSEA. This CDR3 has 11 amino acids. CDR3 in amino acids: CSAPDPDTQYF. In DNA form, the CDR3 reads TGCAGCGCCCCGGATCCAGATACGCAGTATTTT.

This clonotype showed up many times. The chain is built from TRBV20-1 and TRBJ2-7; possible D gene TRBD2, 5 bases. Trimming shortened V by 5 bases and J by 4 bases, and 12 bases separated the two germline ends. Germline V gives CDR1 DFQATT, CDR2 SNEGSKA (reference sequence). The CDR3 runs 12 residues. The CDR3 bases are TGCAGTGCTCCAGCGACTATTTACGAGCAGTACTTC. Its protein is CSAPATIYEQYF.

The chain links TRBV6-6 to TRBJ2-2; D unclear. Looked up from germline, CDR1 is MNHNY and CDR2 is SVGAGI (reference sequence). The CDR3 contains 16 residues. The V end lost 5 bases, the J end lost 1 base, and 14 bases lay between the germline ends. CDR3 sequence reads: CASSIGGAQNTGELFF. The CDR3 DNA is TGTGCCAGCAGTATCGGTGGAGCCCAGAACACCGGGGAGCTGTTTTTT.

The rearrangement joins TRBV28 to TRBJ1-5; D call uncertain. Trimming took 3 bases from V and 9 from J, leaving 6 bases between them. Germline CDR1 MDHEN, CDR2 SYDVKM. This CDR3 has 11 amino acids. In nucleotides, the CDR3 is TGTGCCAGCAGTTTTGAGCGGCCCCAGCATTTT. This codes for CASSFERPQHF.

The table lists this clonotype with a few counts. This chain links TRBV7-9 with TRBJ1-1; TRBD1 is a possible D gene (5 bases). CDR1 and CDR2 from the germline V gene are SEHNR and FQNEAQ (reference sequence). The CDR3 runs to 17 residues. Trimming pared 3 bases from V and 0 bases from J, leaving 17 bases between. CDR3 sequence (DNA): TGTGCCAGCAGCTTGGCGAGGGGCAGAGATTTGAACACTGAAGCTTTCTTT. This translates into CASSLARGRDLNTEAFF.

This clonotype showed up just a few times. J is TRBJ1-2 and V is TRBV5-1; TRBD1 agrees at 7 bases. Losses at the gene ends were 2 bases for V and 6 bases for J; bases not matched to a gene: 4. The CDR3 extends over 13 amino acids. Germline V lookup: CDR1 SGHRS, CDR2 YFSETQ. The CDR3, as DNA: TGCGCCAGCAGCTTCGACAGGGTAAATGGCTACACCTTC. It specifies CASSFDRVNGYTF.

This clonotype was observed a few times. The chain links TRBV5-4 to TRBJ2-2; 14 positions match TRBD2. Looked up from germline, CDR1 is SGHNT and CDR2 is YYREEE (reference sequence). The length of the CDR3 is 17 residues. The trim removed 3 bases at V and 4 bases at J, leaving 5 bases unmatched. The CDR3 DNA reads as TGTGCCAGCAGCTCGGGACTAGCGGGGGCGGGCACCGGGGAGCTGTTTTTT. It translates to CASSSGLAGAGTGELFF.

This chain joins TRBV20-1 and TRBJ2-3; TRBD1 matches at 9 bases. Per germline, CDR1 DFQATT and CDR2 SNEGSKA (reference sequence). With V trimmed by 6 bases and J by 4 bases, 5 bases remained unmatched. This CDR3 is 13 amino acids long. CDR3 sequence: CSAWDRAPDTQYF. CDR3 bases: TGCAGTGCCTGGGACAGGGCGCCAGATACGCAGTATTTT.

This clonotype was seen more than once but under ten times. The chain uses TRBV4-2 and TRBJ2-5; D is tentatively TRBD1 or TRBD2 (5 bases each). The germline V gene has CDR1 LGHNA and CDR2 YNFKEQ. The CDR3 runs 16 residues. The V and J ends lost 4 bases and 2 bases respectively, with 17 bases between them. The CDR3 loop is CASSPQGSGPQETQYF. The CDR3, as DNA: TGTGCCAGCAGCCCCCAAGGGTCGGGGCCGCAAGAGACCCAGTACTTC.

The chain carries TRBV4-1 and TRBJ2-3; 8 bases are shared with TRBD2. Germline-derived CDR1 and CDR2 are MGHRA and YSYEKL. The CDR3 spans 17 residues. After removal of 0 bases from V and 1 base from J, the junction contained 6 bases not matched to a gene. CDR3 sequence (DNA): TGCGCCAGCAGCCAAGATCCGGCGGGAGGTGGCACAGATACGCAGTATTTT. It is translated as CASSQDPAGGGTDTQYF.